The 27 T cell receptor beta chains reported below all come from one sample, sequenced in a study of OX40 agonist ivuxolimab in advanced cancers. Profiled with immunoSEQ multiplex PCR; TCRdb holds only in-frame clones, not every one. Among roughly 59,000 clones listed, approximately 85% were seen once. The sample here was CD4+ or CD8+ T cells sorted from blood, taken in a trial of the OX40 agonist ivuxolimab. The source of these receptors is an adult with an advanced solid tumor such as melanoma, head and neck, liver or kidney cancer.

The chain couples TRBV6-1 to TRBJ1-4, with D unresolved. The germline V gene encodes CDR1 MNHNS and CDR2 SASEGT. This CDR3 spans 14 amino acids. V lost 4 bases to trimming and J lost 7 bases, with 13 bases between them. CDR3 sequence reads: CASSGGGGSEKLFF. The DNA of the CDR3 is TGTGCCAGCAGTGGAGGAGGTGGATCTGAAAAACTGTTTTTT.

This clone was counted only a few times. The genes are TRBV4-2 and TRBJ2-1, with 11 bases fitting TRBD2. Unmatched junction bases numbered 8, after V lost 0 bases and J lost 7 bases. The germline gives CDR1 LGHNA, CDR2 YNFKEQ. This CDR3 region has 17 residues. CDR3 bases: TGTGCCAGCAGCCAAGATCTTCAACTAGCGGGGGAAAATGAGCAGTTCTTC. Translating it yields CASSQDLQLAGENEQFF.

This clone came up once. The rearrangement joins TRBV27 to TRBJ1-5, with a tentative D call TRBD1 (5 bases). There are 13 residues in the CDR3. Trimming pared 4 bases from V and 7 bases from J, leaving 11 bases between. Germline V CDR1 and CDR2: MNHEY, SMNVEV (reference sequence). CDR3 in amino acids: CASSSGIGQPQHF. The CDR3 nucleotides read TGTGCCAGCAGTTCAGGGATCGGGCAGCCCCAGCATTTT.

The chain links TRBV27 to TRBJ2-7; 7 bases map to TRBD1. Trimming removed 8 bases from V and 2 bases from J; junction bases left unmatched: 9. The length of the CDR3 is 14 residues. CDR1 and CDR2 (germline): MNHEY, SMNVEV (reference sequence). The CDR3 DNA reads TGTGCCAGCCAGAGCCGACAGGGTCCCTACGAGCAGTACTTC. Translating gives CASQSRQGPYEQYF.

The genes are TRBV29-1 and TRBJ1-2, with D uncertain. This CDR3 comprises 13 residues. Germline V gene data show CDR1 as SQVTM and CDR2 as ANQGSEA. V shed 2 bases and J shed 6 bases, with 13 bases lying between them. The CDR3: CSVESGRIDGYTF. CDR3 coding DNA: TGCAGCGTTGAAAGCGGACGGATCGATGGCTACACCTTC.

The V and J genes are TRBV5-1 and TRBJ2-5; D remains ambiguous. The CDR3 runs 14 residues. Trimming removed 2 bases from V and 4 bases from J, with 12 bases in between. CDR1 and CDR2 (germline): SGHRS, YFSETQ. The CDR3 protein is CASSFTSLSETQYF. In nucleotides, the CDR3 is TGCGCCAGCAGCTTTACTTCCCTCTCAGAGACCCAGTACTTC.

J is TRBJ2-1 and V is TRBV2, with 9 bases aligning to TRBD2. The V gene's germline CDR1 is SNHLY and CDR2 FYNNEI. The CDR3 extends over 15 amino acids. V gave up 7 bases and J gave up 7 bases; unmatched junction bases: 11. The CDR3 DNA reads TGTGCCAGCAATATACAGCGGGGGGCTTCGAATGAGCAGTTCTTC. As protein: CASNIQRGASNEQFF.

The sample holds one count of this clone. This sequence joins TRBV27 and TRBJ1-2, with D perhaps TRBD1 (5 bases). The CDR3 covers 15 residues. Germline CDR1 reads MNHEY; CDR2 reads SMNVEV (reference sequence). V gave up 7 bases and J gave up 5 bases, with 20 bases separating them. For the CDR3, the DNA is TGTGCCAGCACCCTCCGGGGGGACTTGGGGTATGGCTACACCTTC. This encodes CASTLRGDLGYGYTF.

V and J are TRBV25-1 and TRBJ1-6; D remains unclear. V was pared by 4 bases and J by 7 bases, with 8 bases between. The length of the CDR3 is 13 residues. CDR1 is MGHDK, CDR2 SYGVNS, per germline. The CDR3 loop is CASSAVGNSPLHF. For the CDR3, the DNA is TGTGCCAGCAGTGCTGTAGGGAATTCACCCCTCCACTTT.

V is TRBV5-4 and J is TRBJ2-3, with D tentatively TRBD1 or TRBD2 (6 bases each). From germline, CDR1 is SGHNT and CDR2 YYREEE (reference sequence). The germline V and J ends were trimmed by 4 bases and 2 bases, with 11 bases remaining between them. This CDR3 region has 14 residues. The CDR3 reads CASSRGTTTDTQYF. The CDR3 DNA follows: TGTGCCAGCAGCCGCGGGACAACCACAGATACGCAGTATTTT.

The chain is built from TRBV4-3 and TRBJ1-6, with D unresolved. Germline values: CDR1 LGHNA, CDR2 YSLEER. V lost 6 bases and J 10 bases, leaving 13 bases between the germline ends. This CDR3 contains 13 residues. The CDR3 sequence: CASSGGPGSPLHF. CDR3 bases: TGCGCCAGCAGTGGAGGTCCAGGATCACCCCTCCACTTT.

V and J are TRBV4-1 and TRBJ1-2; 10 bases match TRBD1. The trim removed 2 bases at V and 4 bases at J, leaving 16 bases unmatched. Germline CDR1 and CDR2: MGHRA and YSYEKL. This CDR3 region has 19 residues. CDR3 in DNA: TGCGCCAGCAGCCAACGGGACCCCCTTGACAGGGGGCGGTTCTATGGCTACACCTTC. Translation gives CASSQRDPLDRGRFYGYTF.

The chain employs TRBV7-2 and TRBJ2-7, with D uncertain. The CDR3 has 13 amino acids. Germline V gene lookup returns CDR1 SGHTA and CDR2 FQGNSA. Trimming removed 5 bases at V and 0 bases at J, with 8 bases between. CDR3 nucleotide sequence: TGTGCCAGCAGCCAGAGGAGCTCCTACGAGCAGTACTTC. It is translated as CASSQRSSYEQYF.

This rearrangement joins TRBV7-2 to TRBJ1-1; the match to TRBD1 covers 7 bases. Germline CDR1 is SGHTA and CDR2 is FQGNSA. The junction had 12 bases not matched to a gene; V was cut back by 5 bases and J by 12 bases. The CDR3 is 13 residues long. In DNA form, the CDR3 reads TGTGCCAGCAGCAAAGACAGGGTTCGGGAATCTTTCTTT. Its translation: CASSKDRVRESFF. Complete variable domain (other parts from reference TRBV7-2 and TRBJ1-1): GAGVSQSPSNKVTEKGKDVELRCDPISGHTALYWYRQSLGQGLEFLIYFQGNSAPDKSGLPSDRFSAERTGGSVSTLTIQRTQQEDSAVYLCASSKDRVRESFFGQGTRLTVV.

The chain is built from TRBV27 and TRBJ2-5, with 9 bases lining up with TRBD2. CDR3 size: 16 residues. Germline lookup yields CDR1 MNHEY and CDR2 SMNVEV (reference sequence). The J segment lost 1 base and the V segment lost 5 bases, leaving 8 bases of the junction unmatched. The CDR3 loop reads CASSLGTSPFQETQYF. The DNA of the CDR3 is TGTGCCAGCAGTCTCGGGACTAGCCCATTCCAAGAGACCCAGTACTTC.

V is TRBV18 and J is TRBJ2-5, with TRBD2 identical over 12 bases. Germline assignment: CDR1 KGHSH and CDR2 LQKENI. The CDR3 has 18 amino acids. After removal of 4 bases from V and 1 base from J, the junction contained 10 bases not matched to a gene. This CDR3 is CASSLGRSSGGAQETQYF. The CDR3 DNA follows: TGTGCCAGCTCACTCGGCCGATCTAGCGGGGGGGCCCAAGAGACCCAGTACTTC.

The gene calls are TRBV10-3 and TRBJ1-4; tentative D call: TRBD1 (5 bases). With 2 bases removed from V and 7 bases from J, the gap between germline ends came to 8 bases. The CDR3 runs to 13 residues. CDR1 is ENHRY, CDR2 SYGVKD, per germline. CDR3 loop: CAISEGASEKLFF. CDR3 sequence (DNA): TGTGCCATCAGTGAGGGGGCGAGTGAAAAACTGTTTTTT.

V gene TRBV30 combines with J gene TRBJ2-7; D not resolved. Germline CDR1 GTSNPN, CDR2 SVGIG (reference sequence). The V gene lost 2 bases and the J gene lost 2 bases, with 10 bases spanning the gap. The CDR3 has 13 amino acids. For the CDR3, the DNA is TGTGCCTGGAGTCGCCCAGGCACCTACGAGCAGTACTTC. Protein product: CAWSRPGTYEQYF.

CDR3 protein: CASSMGLSTDTQYF. CDR3 nucleotides: TGTGCCAGTAGTATGGGACTCAGCACAGATACGCAGTATTTT. The rearrangement joins TRBV19 to TRBJ2-3; D may be TRBD2 (6 bases). Germline CDR1 reads LNHDA; CDR2 reads SQIVND (reference sequence). V gave up 3 bases and J gave up 0 bases, with 7 bases separating them. This CDR3 has 14 residues.

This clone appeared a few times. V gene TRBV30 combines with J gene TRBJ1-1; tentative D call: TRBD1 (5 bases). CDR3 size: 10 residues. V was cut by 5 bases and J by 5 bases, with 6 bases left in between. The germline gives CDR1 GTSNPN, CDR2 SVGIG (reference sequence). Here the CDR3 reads CAWGTTEAFF. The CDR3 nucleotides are TGTGCCTGGGGGACGACTGAAGCTTTCTTT.

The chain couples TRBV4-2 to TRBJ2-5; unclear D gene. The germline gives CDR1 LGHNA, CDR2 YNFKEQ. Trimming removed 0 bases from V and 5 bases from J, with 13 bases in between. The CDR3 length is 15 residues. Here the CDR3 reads CASSQEGPGGETQYF. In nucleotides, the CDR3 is TGTGCCAGCAGCCAAGAGGGCCCGGGTGGGGAGACCCAGTACTTC.

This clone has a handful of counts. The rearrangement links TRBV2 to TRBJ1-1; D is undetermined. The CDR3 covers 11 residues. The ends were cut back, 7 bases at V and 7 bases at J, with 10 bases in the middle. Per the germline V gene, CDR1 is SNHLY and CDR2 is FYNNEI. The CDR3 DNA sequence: TGTGCCAGCATCCGGGCCCGTGAAGCTTTCTTT. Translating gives CASIRAREAFF.

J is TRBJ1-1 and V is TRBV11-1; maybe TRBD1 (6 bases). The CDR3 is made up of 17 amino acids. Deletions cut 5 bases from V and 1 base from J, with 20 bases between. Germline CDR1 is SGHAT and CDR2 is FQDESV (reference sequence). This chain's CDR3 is CASSQREQGWRNTEAFF. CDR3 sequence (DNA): TGTGCCAGCAGCCAACGGGAACAGGGATGGCGGAACACTGAAGCTTTCTTT.

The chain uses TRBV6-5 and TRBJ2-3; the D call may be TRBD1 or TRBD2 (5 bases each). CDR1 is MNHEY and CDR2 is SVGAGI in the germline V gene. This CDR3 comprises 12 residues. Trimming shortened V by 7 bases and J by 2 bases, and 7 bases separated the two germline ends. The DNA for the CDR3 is TGTGCCAGCACAGGGACCACAGATACGCAGTATTTT. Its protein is CASTGTTDTQYF.

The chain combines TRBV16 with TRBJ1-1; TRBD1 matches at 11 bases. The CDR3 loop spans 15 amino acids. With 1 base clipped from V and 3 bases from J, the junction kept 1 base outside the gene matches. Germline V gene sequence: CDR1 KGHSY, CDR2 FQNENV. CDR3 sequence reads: CASSQWGQGDTEAFF. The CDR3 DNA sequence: TGTGCCAGCAGCCAATGGGGACAGGGGGACACTGAAGCTTTCTTT.

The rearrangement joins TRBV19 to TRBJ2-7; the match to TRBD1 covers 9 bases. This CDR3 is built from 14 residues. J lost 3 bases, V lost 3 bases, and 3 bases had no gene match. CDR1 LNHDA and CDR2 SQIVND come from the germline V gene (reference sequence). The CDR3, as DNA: TGTGCCAGTAGTATGGACAGGGGCGTCTACGAGCAGTACTTC. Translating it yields CASSMDRGVYEQYF.

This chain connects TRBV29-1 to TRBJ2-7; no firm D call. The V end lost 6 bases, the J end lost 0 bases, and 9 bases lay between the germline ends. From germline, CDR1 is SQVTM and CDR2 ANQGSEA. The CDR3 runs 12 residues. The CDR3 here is CSVDSGSYEQYF. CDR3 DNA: TGCAGCGTCGACTCTGGCTCCTACGAGCAGTACTTC.